Sequencing of this T cell receptor beta chain was carried out in a study of blood T cell repertoires in COVID-19. Study as a whole: Researchers got acute and convalescent COVID-19 samples from the United States, Italy and Spain.

Germline V CDR1 and CDR2: SGHRS, YFSETQ. V was trimmed by 2 bases and J by 6 bases, leaving 12 bases between them. The CDR3 covers 14 residues. The method was immunoSEQ multiplex PCR; TCRdb's version includes in-frame clones alone and lacks a portion of them. This table holds about 240,000 clones, around 83% found once. The chain combines TRBV5-1 with TRBJ2-1; a weak D match, TRBD2 (7 bases). This sequence was found in a man under 40 who had recovered from COVID-19. Material for sequencing was peripheral blood. The CDR3 region has the DNA TGCGCCAGCAGCTTTTCGGGGGGCCTCAATGAGCAGTTCTTC. It codes for CASSFSGGLNEQFF.